This T cell receptor beta chain was sequenced for a study of blood T cell repertoires in COVID-19. Study as a whole: There were acute and convalescent COVID-19 samples, and they came from the United States, Italy and Spain. PBMCs, B-cell-depleted T cells, or T cells provided the cDNA or gDNA that made up the material.

The CDR3 runs to 14 residues. The junction had 1 base not matched to a gene; V was cut back by 5 bases and J by 0 bases. Germline V gene data show CDR1 as SGHTA and CDR2 as FQGTGA. Original methodology: Researchers report that nucleated cell counts were estimated from reference gene primer amplification. The protocol was immunoSEQ multiplex PCR, while the TCRdb copy is restricted to in-frame clones and leaves out a portion. V and J calls and clone size are copied from that table; D and trimming were computed from the DNA. The sample lists roughly 72,000 clones, 85% to 90% seen once, with 2.5% in the top ten.

The sequenced sample consisted of peripheral blood. This receptor was obtained from a human donor in a cohort sampled during active COVID-19. V usage is TRBV7-3 and J usage is TRBJ2-3; TRBD2 aligns across 8 bases. For the CDR3, the DNA is TGTGCCAGCAGCACTAGCGGAAGCACAGATACGCAGTATTTT. Translation gives CASSTSGSTDTQYF.